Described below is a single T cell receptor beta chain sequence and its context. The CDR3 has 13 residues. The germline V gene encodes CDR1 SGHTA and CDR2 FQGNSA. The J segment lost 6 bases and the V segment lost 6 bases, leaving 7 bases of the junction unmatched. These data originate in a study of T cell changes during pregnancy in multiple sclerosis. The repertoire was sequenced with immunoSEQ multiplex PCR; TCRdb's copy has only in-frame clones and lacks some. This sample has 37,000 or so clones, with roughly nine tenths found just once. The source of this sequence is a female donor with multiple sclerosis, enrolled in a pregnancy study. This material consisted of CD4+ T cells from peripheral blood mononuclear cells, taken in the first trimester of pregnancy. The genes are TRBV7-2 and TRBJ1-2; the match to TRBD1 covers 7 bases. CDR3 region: CASSLATGDGYTF. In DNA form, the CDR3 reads TGTGCCAGCAGTCTTGCCACAGGGGATGGCTACACCTTC.